The 18 T cell receptor beta chains in this list originate from one sample, sequenced in a study of cytomegalovirus exposure and HLA in healthy donors. The PCR had 60 Vbeta and 13 Jbeta primers. Produced via immunoSEQ multiplex PCR; TCRdb's table is partial and in-frame only. The sample consists of 150,000 to 200,000 clones, about four fifths of them appearing once. The sample was PBMCs. These receptors all come from a woman aged 40-49 years in good health and CMV-seronegative.

The chain employs TRBV14 and TRBJ2-1; perhaps TRBD1 as D (7 bases). Trimming cost V 4 bases and J 4 bases, with 14 bases left between them. This CDR3 comprises 15 residues. Germline V gene data show CDR1 as SGHDN and CDR2 as FVKESK. CDR3 DNA sequence: TGTGCCAGCAGCCCTACTCAGGGGGGATACAATGAGCAGTTCTTC. Translating it yields CASSPTQGGYNEQFF.

In its sample, this clone was seen once. The rearrangement joins TRBV15 to TRBJ2-7; 9 positions agree with TRBD2. After removal of 0 bases from V and 6 bases from J, the junction contained 6 bases not matched to a gene. The CDR3 loop spans 15 amino acids. CDR1 and CDR2 (germline): LNHNV, YYDKDF (reference sequence). For the CDR3, the DNA is TGTGCCACCAGCAGAGAAGTAGCGGGAGAGAGCGAGCAGTACTTC. This encodes CATSREVAGESEQYF. Combining the CDR3 with reference TRBV15 and TRBJ2-7 gives the whole variable domain DAMVIQNPRYQVTQFGKPVTLSCSQTLNHNVMYWYQQKSSQAPKLLFHYYDKDFNNEADTPDNFQSRRPNTSFCFLDIRSPGLGDTAMYLCATSREVAGESEQYFGPGTRLTVT.

This sequence joins TRBV6-1 and TRBJ1-5; 9 bases fit TRBD1. V lost 6 bases, J lost 4 bases, and 4 bases stayed unmatched. Germline values: CDR1 MNHNS, CDR2 SASEGT. The CDR3 has 14 amino acids. The DNA of the CDR3 is TGTGCCAGCAGAGCGGACAGGGGAAATCAGCCCCAGCATTTT. Protein: CASRADRGNQPQHF.

The rearrangement uses TRBV7-6 and TRBJ2-1; D call uncertain. The germline CDR1 and CDR2 sequences are SGHVS and FNYEAQ. CDR3 length: 15 amino acids. V lost 1 base, J lost 2 bases, and 9 bases lay in between. CDR3 sequence (DNA): TGTGCCAGCAGCTTAGATGAGCTCGCCTACAATGAGCAGTTCTTC. Translating it yields CASSLDELAYNEQFF.

The chain employs TRBV9 and TRBJ2-4; 11 nucleotides align to TRBD2. V dropped 0 bases and J dropped 7; count of bases not matched to a gene: 6. This CDR3 spans 16 amino acids. In germline, CDR1 is SGDLS, CDR2 YYNGEE. DNA of the CDR3: TGTGCCAGCAGCGTAGGAGGGCTAGCGGGAGGCAACATTCAGTACTTC. It specifies CASSVGGLAGGNIQYF.

As for this clone: The sample holds other DNA sequences that translate to the same CDR3. The DNA for the CDR3 is TGTGCCACCAGCAGAGCGGGACAGGGAAACACTGAAGCTTTCTTT. It encodes CATSRAGQGNTEAFF. The chain uses TRBV15 and TRBJ1-1; 9 nucleotides agree with TRBD1. The CDR3 consists of 15 residues. Trimming removed 1 base from V and 2 bases from J; junction bases left unmatched: 2. Per the germline V gene, CDR1 is LNHNV and CDR2 is YYDKDF (reference sequence).

J is TRBJ2-5 and V is TRBV18, with TRBD2 matching 8 bases. The CDR3 is 14 amino acids. Germline V gene sequence: CDR1 KGHSH, CDR2 LQKENI. Germline trimming cut 3 bases from V and 6 bases from J; bases unmatched to any gene: 6. In DNA, the CDR3 is TGTGCCAGCTCACCCCCGGGGGGGATGAAGACCCAGTACTTC. Its protein is CASSPPGGMKTQYF. Supplemented by reference TRBV18 and TRBJ2-5, the full variable domain reads NAGVMQNPRHLVRRRGQEARLRCSPMKGHSHVYWYRQLPEEGLKFMVYLQKENIIDESGMPKERFSAEFPKEGPSILRIQQVVRGDSAAYFCASSPPGGMKTQYFGPGTRLLVL.

The chain joins TRBV7-3 to TRBJ2-2, with 7 nucleotides matching TRBD1. V lost 1 base and J lost 2; bases outside the gene matches: 10. This CDR3 region has 18 residues. Germline loops: CDR1 SGHTA, CDR2 FQGTGA. The CDR3 loop reads CASSLMATGTENTGELFF. The DNA of the CDR3 is TGTGCCAGCAGCTTAATGGCAACCGGGACAGAAAACACCGGGGAGCTGTTTTTT. Full variable domain (outside the CDR3, taken from reference TRBV7-3 and TRBJ2-2): GAGVSQTPSNKVTEKGKYVELRCDPISGHTALYWYRQSLGQGPEFLIYFQGTGAADDSGLPNDRFFAVRPEGSVSTLKIQRTERGDSAVYLCASSLMATGTENTGELFFGEGSRLTVL.

The sample holds a few counts of this clone. The chain joins TRBV11-3 to TRBJ2-7, with 7 nucleotides matching TRBD1. J was trimmed by 6 bases and V by 5 bases; bases with no gene match: 7. This CDR3 contains 13 residues. From germline, CDR1 is SGHNT and CDR2 YENEEA. The DNA for the CDR3 is TGTGCCAGCAGCCCCTCAGGGGGTTCCGAGCAGTACGTC. This codes for CASSPSGGSEQYV.

This chain connects TRBV30 to TRBJ2-3; no reliable D call. Germline V CDR1 and CDR2: GTSNPN, SVGIG (reference sequence). With 0 bases removed from V and 3 bases from J, the gap between germline ends came to 4 bases. The CDR3 is 12 residues long. CDR3 sequence (DNA): TGTGCCTGGAGTGTACTAACAGATACGCAGTATTTT. Translating it yields CAWSVLTDTQYF.

The J gene is TRBJ2-3, the V gene TRBV4-3; 11 bases fit TRBD2. J was trimmed by 3 bases and V by 3 bases; bases with no gene match: 5. This CDR3 region has 16 residues. CDR1 is LGHNA and CDR2 is YSLEER in the germline V gene. CDR3 loop: CASSHSGLAETDTQYF. For the CDR3, the DNA is TGCGCCAGCAGCCATTCGGGACTAGCGGAGACAGATACGCAGTATTTT.

The chain has TRBV7-8 and TRBJ2-2; no clear D gene. The CDR3 is made up of 16 amino acids. Trimming removed 1 base from V and 5 bases from J, with 14 bases in between. Germline-derived CDR1 and CDR2 are SGHVS and FQNEAQ. CDR3 coding DNA: TGTGCCAGCAGCTTAGGAAGACCGATCGGGACCGGGGAGCTGTTTTTT. This translates into CASSLGRPIGTGELFF.

V usage is TRBV5-1 and J usage is TRBJ2-1, with 10 bases that match TRBD2. There are 15 residues in the CDR3. The germline V gene has CDR1 SGHRS and CDR2 YFSETQ. After removal of 1 base from V and 6 bases from J, the junction contained 4 bases not matched to a gene. The CDR3 DNA follows: TGCGCCAGCAGCTTGACTAGCGGGATAGTCAATGAGCAGTTCTTC. Translation: CASSLTSGIVNEQFF.

This rearrangement joins TRBV27 to TRBJ2-1; 9 bases fit TRBD2. Losses at the gene ends were 0 bases for V and 3 bases for J; bases not matched to a gene: 6. The length of the CDR3 is 17 residues. Germline CDR1 is MNHEY and CDR2 is SMNVEV (reference sequence). CDR3 nucleotides: TGTGCCAGCAGTTTATCCTATAGCGGGAGCAACTACAATGAGCAGTTCTTC. It is translated as CASSLSYSGSNYNEQFF.

The chain links TRBV4-3 to TRBJ2-1, with 7 bases matching TRBD1. This CDR3 is 16 amino acids long. Germline CDR1 reads LGHNA; CDR2 reads YSLEER. With 4 bases clipped from V and 8 bases from J, the junction kept 14 bases outside the gene matches. Written as DNA, the CDR3 is TGCGCCAGCAGCCTTTTAGGGGGCTTATCCCTCGATGAGCAGTTCTTC. Encoded protein: CASSLLGGLSLDEQFF.

A note on this clone: Additional DNA sequences in this sample encode the identical CDR3. The chain recombines TRBV18 with TRBJ1-2; maybe TRBD1 (5 bases). V was cut by 2 bases and J by 0 bases, with 7 bases left in between. The germline CDR1 and CDR2 sequences are KGHSH and LQKENI. The CDR3 has 14 amino acids. The CDR3 spells CASSPDSTNYGYTF. In nucleotides, the CDR3 is TGTGCCAGCTCACCAGACAGTACTAACTATGGCTACACCTTC.

This chain links TRBV2 with TRBJ1-2; TRBD1 agrees at 7 bases. The germline V gene has CDR1 SNHLY and CDR2 FYNNEI. Trimming cost V 1 base and J 7 bases; bases outside gene matches: 6. The CDR3 covers 14 residues. CDR3 sequence: CASSEVARGFGYTF. The CDR3 DNA reads TGTGCCAGCAGTGAAGTTGCCAGGGGGTTTGGCTACACCTTC. Based on the CDR3 plus reference TRBV2 and TRBJ1-2, the full variable domain is EPEVTQTPSHQVTQMGQEVILRCVPISNHLYFYWYRQILGQKVEFLVSFYNNEISEKSEIFDDQFSVERPDGSNFTLKIRSTKLEDSAMYFCASSEVARGFGYTFGSGTRLTVV.

The chain has TRBV7-3 and TRBJ2-5; maybe TRBD2 (6 bases). V lost 5 bases and J lost 0, with 7 bases in between. CDR3 length: 13 amino acids. Germline V gives CDR1 SGHTA, CDR2 FQGTGA. The CDR3 is CASSRDYQETQYF. The CDR3 DNA reads TGTGCCAGCAGCCGGGACTACCAAGAGACCCAGTACTTC.